This T cell receptor beta chain is drawn from a study of shared clonotypes between healthy human individuals. General study findings and limits: Sample collection involved blood only; tissue repertoires are likely different.

Deep-level running was used for the assay. Sequencing was performed with immunoSEQ multiplex PCR; in TCRdb, only in-frame clones are kept and a portion is missing. The table shows roughly 680,000 clones, with approximately 72% occurring only once. As to this clone: The antigen is unknown.

The study separated CD4+ cells into CD45RA+ naive and CD45RA-negative memory subsets. The TCR originated in a woman in her thirties in good health. Material for sequencing was memory CD4+ T cells sorted from blood. Sample subset: CD45RA-negative fraction.

The DNA of the CDR3 is TGTGCCACCAGCAGAGACATGGGGATTGGGGGTGAAGCTTTCTTT. Translated, it gives CATSRDMGIGGEAFF. The chain has TRBV15 and TRBJ1-1, with D maybe TRBD1 (5 bases). Deletions cut 0 bases from V and 7 bases from J, with 15 bases between. CDR1 and CDR2 from the germline V gene are LNHNV and YYDKDF (reference sequence). The CDR3 spans 15 residues.